Shown below are 20 T cell receptor beta chains from a single sample sequenced in a study of blood T cell repertoires in COVID-19. Measured with immunoSEQ multiplex PCR; TCRdb has only the in-frame clones, and not every one. Of about 140,000 clones in the sample, about 83% were seen once. The sample was peripheral blood. The receptors stem from a human donor in a cohort sampled during active COVID-19.

CDR3 sequence: CASSQEGGQGVDEQFF. The CDR3 DNA sequence: TGCGCCAGCAGCCAAGAAGGCGGACAGGGGGTGGATGAGCAGTTCTTC. This chain uses TRBV4-3 with TRBJ2-1; 10 bases align to TRBD1. This CDR3 comprises 16 residues. Germline V gene lookup returns CDR1 LGHNA and CDR2 YSLEER. After removal of 0 bases from V and 8 bases from J, the junction contained 7 bases not matched to a gene.

The chain's CDR3 is CATSTRQAVLSGNTIYF. In DNA form, the CDR3 reads TGTGCCACCAGCACGCGACAGGCCGTCCTCTCTGGAAACACCATATATTTT. The chain uses TRBV15 and TRBJ1-3; TRBD1 might be the D (6 bases). V was pared by 4 bases and J by 0 bases, with 16 bases between. This CDR3 is built from 17 residues. The germline CDR1 and CDR2 sequences are LNHNV and YYDKDF (reference sequence).

This chain joins TRBV5-1 and TRBJ1-1, with a tentative D call TRBD1 (6 bases). Germline loops: CDR1 SGHRS, CDR2 YFSETQ. Trimming took off 4 bases at V and 3 bases at J, with 16 bases between the two ends. This CDR3 contains 15 residues. The CDR3 region is CASSPTGTRDTEAFF. The CDR3 DNA reads as TGCGCCAGCAGCCCTACCGGGACAAGGGACACTGAAGCTTTCTTT.

The chain combines TRBV5-6 with TRBJ2-1; 10 nucleotides align to TRBD2. Per the germline V gene, CDR1 is SGHDT and CDR2 is YYEEEE. V lost 4 bases to trimming and J lost 4 bases; unmatched junction nucleotides: 8. The CDR3 runs 16 residues. The DNA for the CDR3 is TGTGCCAGCAGCCTTCCCGGGACTAGCGTTTACAATGAGCAGTTCTTC. Residues: CASSLPGTSVYNEQFF.

The chain carries TRBV7-8 and TRBJ1-2, with 7 bases matching TRBD1. Germline trimming cut 1 base from V and 5 bases from J; bases unmatched to any gene: 4. This CDR3 has 14 amino acids. Germline V gives CDR1 SGHVS, CDR2 FQNEAQ. CDR3 in amino acids: CASSLGTGEYGYTF. CDR3 DNA: TGTGCCAGCAGCTTAGGCACAGGGGAGTATGGCTACACCTTC. The whole variable domain, remainder taken from reference TRBV7-8 and TRBJ1-2, is GAGVSQSPRYKVAKRGQDVALRCDPISGHVSLFWYQQALGQGPEFLTYFQNEAQLDKSGLPSDRFFAERPEGSVSTLKIQRTQQEDSAVYLCASSLGTGEYGYTFGSGTRLTVV.

The V call is TRBV30, the J call TRBJ1-5, with D unresolved. Between the trimmed V and J ends, which lost 1 base and 6 bases, there was a span of 7 bases. CDR1 and CDR2 (germline): GTSNPN, SVGIG (reference sequence). The CDR3 loop spans 12 amino acids. CDR3 DNA: TGTGCCTGGAGTGCCCCGGGTCAGCCCCAGCATTTT. The encoded protein is CAWSAPGQPQHF.

This chain connects TRBV5-1 to TRBJ2-7, with D maybe TRBD1 (6 bases). The germline V gene encodes CDR1 SGHRS and CDR2 YFSETQ. V was pared by 0 bases and J by 2 bases, with 15 bases between. CDR3 length: 16 amino acids. The CDR3 is CASSLVAGTPTYEQYF. As DNA, the CDR3 is TGCGCCAGCAGCTTGGTCGCCGGGACACCAACCTACGAGCAGTACTTC.

The rearrangement uses TRBV19 and TRBJ1-3, with 7 bases fitting TRBD1. CDR3 length equals 17 residues. CDR1 LNHDA and CDR2 SQIVND come from the germline V gene (reference sequence). J was trimmed by 0 bases and V by 4 bases; bases with no gene match: 9. CDR3 nucleotide sequence: TGTGCCAGTAGTAGCTCCGGGACAGTCATCTCTGGAAACACCATATATTTT. This translates into CASSSSGTVISGNTIYF. The full variable domain, completed using reference TRBV19 and TRBJ1-3, is DGGITQSPKYLFRKEGQNVTLSCEQNLNHDAMYWYRQDPGQGLRLIYYSQIVNDFQKGDIAEGYSVSREKKESFPLTVTSAQKNPTAFYLCASSSSGTVISGNTIYFGEGSWLTVV.

This chain links TRBV3-1 (or the pseudogene TRBV3-2) with TRBJ2-7, with TRBD2 matching over 10 bases. Germline V gives CDR1 LGHDT, CDR2 YNNKEL (reference sequence). There are 13 residues in the CDR3. After removal of 8 bases from V and 5 bases from J, the junction contained 6 bases not matched to a gene. CDR3 nucleotides: TGTGCCAGCCAGCGGGGGGGGTCCCACGAGCAGTACTTC. Translated: CASQRGGSHEQYF.

About this clone: Other nucleotide sequences in the sample specify the same CDR3. The gene calls are TRBV28 and TRBJ2-7; 8 nucleotides match TRBD1. CDR3 length equals 14 residues. V lost 2 bases, J lost 1 base, and 1 base stayed unmatched. Germline CDR1 is MDHEN and CDR2 is SYDVKM. CDR3 amino acids: CASSLGTGSYEQYF. In DNA form, the CDR3 reads TGTGCCAGCAGTTTAGGGACAGGATCCTACGAGCAGTACTTC.

The chain carries TRBV30 and TRBJ1-4; 9 nucleotides align to TRBD1. V was clipped by 2 bases and J by 4 bases; unmatched bases: 2. The CDR3 is made up of 14 amino acids. Germline V CDR1 and CDR2: GTSNPN, SVGIG (reference sequence). The chain's CDR3 is CAWSRGQGNEKLFF. For the CDR3, the DNA is TGTGCCTGGAGTCGGGGACAGGGTAATGAAAAACTGTTTTTT.

The chain's CDR3 is CASGQGAIYEQFF. For the CDR3, the DNA is TGTGCCAGTGGACAGGGGGCTATATATGAGCAGTTCTTC. This rearrangement joins TRBV27 to TRBJ2-1; 11 bases agree with TRBD1. The germline gives CDR1 MNHEY, CDR2 SMNVEV (reference sequence). V lost 9 bases, J lost 8 bases, and 6 bases stayed unmatched. This CDR3 contains 13 residues.

The rearrangement joins TRBV19 to TRBJ2-7; no reliable D call. V was pared by 4 bases and J by 3 bases, with 13 bases between. Germline V gives CDR1 LNHDA, CDR2 SQIVND (reference sequence). The CDR3 sequence is 14 residues long. The CDR3, as DNA: TGTGCCAGTAGTAATCAGGCAGCTGACTACGAGCAGTACTTC. Its protein is CASSNQAADYEQYF.

The V and J genes are TRBV6-6 and TRBJ2-7; tentatively, D is TRBD1 (6 bases). The V gene's germline CDR1 is MNHNY and CDR2 SVGAGI (reference sequence). CDR3 length: 15 amino acids. Trimming took 8 bases from V and 4 from J, leaving 21 bases between them. As DNA, the CDR3 is TGTGCCAGCGTCAATCGGTCCAGGACAGATTACGAGCAGTACTTC. It is translated as CASVNRSRTDYEQYF.

With regard to this clone: This CDR3 is also generated by other DNA sequences in the sample. This chain connects TRBV9 to TRBJ2-7; TRBD1 might be the D (5 bases). The CDR3 totals 13 residues. V lost 2 bases to trimming and J lost 0 bases, with 6 bases between them. CDR1 is SGDLS, CDR2 YYNGEE, per germline. This CDR3 is CASSVDSSYEQYF. CDR3 bases: TGTGCCAGCAGCGTCGACAGCTCCTACGAGCAGTACTTC.

The chain is built from TRBV11-2 and TRBJ2-7; 9 bases are a match to TRBD1. The ends lost 5 bases at V and 1 base at J; junction bases unmatched: 6. The CDR3 consists of 15 residues. Per germline, CDR1 SGHAT and CDR2 FQNNGV. The CDR3 here is CASSIYRGRSYEQYF. The DNA for the CDR3 is TGTGCCAGCAGCATTTACAGGGGGCGGTCCTACGAGCAGTACTTC.

This clone has only one observation. The chain has TRBV6-4 and TRBJ2-1, with D possibly matching TRBD1 (8 bases). V gave up 6 bases and J gave up 6 bases, with 15 bases separating them. Germline V CDR1 and CDR2: MRHNA, SNTAGT. This CDR3 comprises 14 residues. CDR3 sequence reads: CASRSQGGPNEQFF. The CDR3 DNA reads TGTGCCAGCAGATCACAGGGGGGGCCCAATGAGCAGTTCTTC.

This rearrangement joins TRBV30 to TRBJ2-7; the D gene is possibly TRBD2 (6 bases). The V end lost 0 bases, the J end lost 2 bases, and 11 bases lay between the germline ends. The CDR3 totals 14 residues. Germline V gene sequence: CDR1 GTSNPN, CDR2 SVGIG (reference sequence). CDR3: CAWSVGGGTYEQYF. The CDR3 region has the DNA TGTGCCTGGAGTGTCGGTGGCGGGACCTACGAGCAGTACTTC.

The chain links TRBV30 to TRBJ2-3; maybe TRBD2 (5 bases). V gave up 4 bases and J gave up 3 bases, with 11 bases separating them. CDR1 and CDR2 from the germline V gene are GTSNPN and SVGIG (reference sequence). The CDR3 covers 13 residues. CDR3 in DNA: TGTGCCTGGATGTGGGGAGAGACAGATACGCAGTATTTT. Protein sequence: CAWMWGETDTQYF.

This chain uses TRBV28 with TRBJ2-7; a possible D gene is TRBD1 (5 bases). This CDR3 is built from 15 residues. The V and J ends lost 3 bases and 4 bases respectively, with 16 bases between them. Germline CDR1 is MDHEN and CDR2 is SYDVKM. The CDR3 loop reads CASSFSGGRQYEQYF. CDR3 sequence (DNA): TGTGCCAGCAGTTTTTCCGGCGGCAGACAGTACGAGCAGTACTTC. Full variable domain (outside the CDR3, taken from reference TRBV28 and TRBJ2-7): DVKVTQSSRYLVKRTGEKVFLECVQDMDHENMFWYRQDPGLGLRLIYFSYDVKMKEKGDIPEGYSVSREKKERFSLILESASTNQTSMYLCASSFSGGRQYEQYFGPGTRLTVT.